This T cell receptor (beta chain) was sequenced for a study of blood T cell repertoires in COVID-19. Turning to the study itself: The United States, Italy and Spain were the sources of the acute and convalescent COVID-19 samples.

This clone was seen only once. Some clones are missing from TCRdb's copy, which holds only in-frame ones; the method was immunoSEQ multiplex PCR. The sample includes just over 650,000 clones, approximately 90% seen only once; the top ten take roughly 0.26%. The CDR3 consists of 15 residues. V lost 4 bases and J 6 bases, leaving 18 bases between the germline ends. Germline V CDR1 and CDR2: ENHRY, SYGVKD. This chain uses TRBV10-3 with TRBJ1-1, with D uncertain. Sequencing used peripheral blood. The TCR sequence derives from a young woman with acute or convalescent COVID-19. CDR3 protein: CAISGTPGYPPEAFF. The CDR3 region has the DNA TGTGCCATCAGTGGGACTCCGGGCTATCCTCCTGAAGCTTTCTTT.